The rows below give T cell receptor beta chains drawn from one sample of a study of regulatory and conventional T cells in RAG deficiency. Generated by immunoSEQ multiplex PCR, the TCRdb table keeps only in-frame clones and is missing some. The table has over 45,000 clones, approximately 90% seen once. The same data also contributed to another study, on regulatory T cells.

The sample comprised CD4+ effector T cells sorted from blood. The source is a human donor in good health. Both conserved end residues are part of each CDR3. A D gene is named only where the DNA matches it firmly. The size of a clone is reported for some rows only, either as once, few or many, or as a class for expanded clones.

d_gene: -; v_gene: TRBV29-1; j_gene: TRBJ1-1; abundance: -; CDR3aa: CSVEDSYREGAFF; CDR3nt: TGCAGCGTTGAAGATTCGTACCGGGAGGGAGCTTTCTTT
d_gene: TRBD2; v_gene: TRBV9; j_gene: TRBJ2-1; abundance: -; CDR3aa: CASSVGRLAGGHEQFF; CDR3nt: TGTGCCAGCAGCGTAGGTCGACTAGCGGGAGGACATGAGCAGTTCTTC
d_gene: -; v_gene: TRBV6-4; j_gene: TRBJ2-7; abundance: -; CDR3aa: CASSGRQRGREQYF; CDR3nt: TGTGCCAGCAGTGGCCGCCAAAGGGGACGCGAGCAGTACTTC
d_gene: -; v_gene: TRBV18; j_gene: TRBJ1-1; abundance: few; CDR3aa: CASSPSRELGTEAFF; CDR3nt: TGTGCCAGCTCACCCTCGAGAGAATTGGGCACTGAAGCTTTCTTT
d_gene: -; v_gene: TRBV6-5; j_gene: TRBJ1-6; abundance: -; CDR3aa: CASSQNTYNSPLHF; CDR3nt: TGTGCCAGCAGCCAAAATACCTATAATTCACCCCTCCACTTT
d_gene: -; v_gene: TRBV28; j_gene: TRBJ2-7; abundance: -; CDR3aa: CASSPSDWESDEQYF; CDR3nt: TGTGCCAGCAGTCCTTCGGACTGGGAAAGCGACGAGCAGTACTTC
d_gene: TRBD2; v_gene: TRBV6-4; j_gene: TRBJ2-1; abundance: -; CDR3aa: CASSDEGLAGNEQFF; CDR3nt: TGTGCCAGCAGTGACGAGGGACTAGCGGGTAATGAGCAGTTCTTC
d_gene: -; v_gene: TRBV4-1; j_gene: TRBJ2-3; abundance: -; CDR3aa: CASSQDLADTQYF; CDR3nt: TGCGCCAGCAGCCAAGATTTAGCCGATACGCAGTATTTT
d_gene: TRBD1; v_gene: TRBV6-5; j_gene: TRBJ1-5; abundance: -; CDR3aa: CASSLWTGNQPQHF; CDR3nt: TGTGCCAGCAGCCTCTGGACAGGGAATCAGCCCCAGCATTTT
d_gene: -; v_gene: TRBV4-1; j_gene: TRBJ2-2; abundance: -; CDR3aa: CASSRQEGSNTGELFF; CDR3nt: TGCGCCAGCAGCAGACAGGAAGGTTCGAACACCGGGGAGCTGTTTTTT
d_gene: TRBD1; v_gene: TRBV18; j_gene: TRBJ2-5; abundance: -; CDR3aa: CASSPPGQAFDETQYF; CDR3nt: TGTGCCAGCTCACCACCGGGACAGGCCTTTGATGAGACCCAGTACTTC
d_gene: -; v_gene: TRBV5-1; j_gene: TRBJ2-3; abundance: -; CDR3aa: CASSLYGRGTDTQYF; CDR3nt: TGCGCCAGCAGCTTGTATGGGCGGGGTACAGATACGCAGTATTTT
d_gene: TRBD1; v_gene: TRBV18; j_gene: TRBJ1-5; abundance: -; CDR3aa: CASSGQGTDQPQHF; CDR3nt: TGTGCCAGCTCAGGACAGGGTACGGATCAGCCCCAGCATTTT
d_gene: TRBD2; v_gene: TRBV7-6; j_gene: TRBJ2-1; abundance: few; CDR3aa: CASSLGVAGGASSYNEQFF; CDR3nt: TGTGCCAGCAGCCTGGGAGTAGCGGGGGGCGCAAGCTCCTACAATGAGCAGTTCTTC
d_gene: -; v_gene: TRBV5-6; j_gene: TRBJ1-1; abundance: -; CDR3aa: CASSSPLFAEAFF; CDR3nt: TGTGCCAGCAGCTCTCCTCTTTTCGCTGAAGCTTTCTTT
d_gene: TRBD2; v_gene: TRBV10-3; j_gene: TRBJ2-1; abundance: -; CDR3aa: CAISEPTGTSGRTSYNEQFF; CDR3nt: TGTGCCATCAGTGAGCCGACCGGGACTAGCGGGCGCACCTCCTACAATGAGCAGTTCTTC
d_gene: -; v_gene: TRBV11-2; j_gene: TRBJ2-4; abundance: few; CDR3aa: CASRLEGGGAKNIQYF; CDR3nt: TGTGCCAGCAGATTAGAGGGTGGAGGAGCCAAAAACATTCAGTACTTC
d_gene: -; v_gene: TRBV6-1; j_gene: TRBJ1-5; abundance: -; CDR3aa: CASSEGPESNQPQHF; CDR3nt: TGTGCCAGCAGTGAGGGACCCGAAAGCAATCAGCCCCAGCATTTT
d_gene: TRBD1; v_gene: TRBV6-6; j_gene: TRBJ1-2; abundance: -; CDR3aa: CASSGTGDRHGYTF; CDR3nt: TGTGCCAGCAGTGGAACAGGGGATCGGCATGGCTACACCTTC
d_gene: TRBD1; v_gene: TRBV6-1; j_gene: TRBJ2-1; abundance: -; CDR3aa: CASRRTGVNEQFF; CDR3nt: TGTGCCAGCAGGCGGACAGGGGTCAATGAGCAGTTCTTC
d_gene: -; v_gene: TRBV15; j_gene: TRBJ1-4; abundance: -; CDR3aa: CATSRDISASNEKLFF; CDR3nt: TGTGCCACCAGCAGAGATATATCAGCATCTAATGAAAAACTGTTTTTT
d_gene: TRBD1; v_gene: TRBV19; j_gene: TRBJ2-5; abundance: -; CDR3aa: CASSPSPDRVSETQYF; CDR3nt: TGTGCCAGTAGCCCATCCCCAGACAGGGTCTCAGAGACCCAGTACTTC
d_gene: -; v_gene: TRBV5-6; j_gene: TRBJ1-1; abundance: -; CDR3aa: CASSAYSTEAFF; CDR3nt: TGTGCCAGCAGCGCCTACAGCACTGAAGCTTTCTTT
d_gene: -; v_gene: TRBV7-9; j_gene: TRBJ2-4; abundance: -; CDR3aa: CASTTWGPMGSLNIQYF; CDR3nt: TGTGCCAGCACCACGTGGGGGCCCATGGGCTCCCTTAACATTCAGTACTTC
d_gene: -; v_gene: TRBV11-2; j_gene: TRBJ2-2; abundance: -; CDR3aa: CASSPLAANTGELFF; CDR3nt: TGTGCCAGCAGTCCGCTAGCCGCGAACACCGGGGAGCTGTTTTTT
d_gene: -; v_gene: TRBV11-3; j_gene: TRBJ2-7; abundance: -; CDR3aa: CASSLDAGVSYEQYF; CDR3nt: TGTGCCAGCAGCTTAGACGCAGGGGTAAGCTACGAGCAGTACTTC
d_gene: -; v_gene: TRBV19; j_gene: TRBJ2-1; abundance: -; CDR3aa: CASSIASRGTRENEQFF; CDR3nt: TGTGCCAGTAGTATAGCCTCCCGGGGGACCCGAGAAAATGAGCAGTTCTTC
d_gene: -; v_gene: TRBV21-1; j_gene: TRBJ2-7; abundance: -; CDR3aa: CASSGSRDSNYEQYF; CDR3nt: TGTGCCAGCAGCGGATCAAGGGACAGCAACTACGAGCAGTACTTC